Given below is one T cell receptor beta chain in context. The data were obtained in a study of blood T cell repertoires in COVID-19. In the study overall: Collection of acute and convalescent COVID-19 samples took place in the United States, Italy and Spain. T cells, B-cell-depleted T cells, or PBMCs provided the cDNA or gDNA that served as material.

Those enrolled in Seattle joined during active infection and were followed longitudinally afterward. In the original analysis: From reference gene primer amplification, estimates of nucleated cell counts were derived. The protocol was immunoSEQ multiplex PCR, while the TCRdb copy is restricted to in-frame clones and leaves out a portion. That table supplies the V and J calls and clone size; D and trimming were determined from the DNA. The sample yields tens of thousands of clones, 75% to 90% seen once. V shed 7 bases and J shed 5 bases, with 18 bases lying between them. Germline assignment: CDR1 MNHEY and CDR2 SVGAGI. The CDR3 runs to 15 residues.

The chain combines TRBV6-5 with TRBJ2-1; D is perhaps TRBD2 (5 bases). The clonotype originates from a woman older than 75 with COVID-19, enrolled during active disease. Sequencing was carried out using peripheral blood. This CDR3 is CASTRGRRGDNEQFF. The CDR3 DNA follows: TGTGCCAGCACGAGAGGGAGACGTGGAGACAATGAGCAGTTCTTC.